This T cell receptor beta chain was recovered during a study of radiotherapy plus CTLA-4 blockade in lung cancer. Across the whole study: Objective responses were seen in around 20% of patients, disease control in approximately 30%. Findings and caveats of the study: Blood-borne expansion of tumor-derived TCR clones followed radiotherapy plus ipilimumab.

A note on this clone: Its antigen is still unknown. An end of the junction does not agree with germline; a read error may underlie this.

Some clones are missing from TCRdb's copy, which holds only in-frame ones; the method was immunoSEQ multiplex PCR. The sample shows roughly 50,000 clones, 75% to 85% of them seen only once. The CDR3 contains 13 residues. The germline gives CDR1 SQVTM, CDR2 ANQGSEA. J is TRBJ2-2 and V is TRBV29-1, with a weak D call TRBD2 (5 bases). The sequence came from a human donor with non-small cell lung cancer who had stable disease on radiotherapy plus ipilimumab. This sample comprised peripheral blood, obtained from a patient treated with radiotherapy plus ipilimumab. The CDR3 DNA follows: TGTAGCGTTCTATCCACGAACGCCGGGGAGCTGTTTTTT. This codes for CSVLSTNAGELFF.